This TCR beta chain was recorded in a study of patients and donors after allogeneic stem cell transplantation. TCRdb itself ran the RT-PCR reads through MiXCR, one entry per CDR3 protein. The sample comprises approximately 160,000 distinct CDR3 sequences, roughly 31% of which are singletons, and 3.2% rests with the top ten. Germline CDR1 SGHVS, CDR2 FNYEAQ. V was cut by 5 bases and J by 4 bases, with 12 bases left in between. The CDR3 sequence is 13 residues long. There are a few counts of this clonotype. The V call is TRBV7-6, the J call TRBJ2-7; D unresolved. What was sequenced was blood, either unsorted or a sorted T cell fraction (not recorded which). The sequence derives from a human donor who was either an allogeneic HSCT recipient or a stem cell or donor lymphocyte infusion donor (not recorded which). It is not recorded whose cells these are; they may come from a transplant donor. The CDR3 loop reads CASSPNNGYEQYF. The CDR3 DNA is TGTGCCAGCAGCCCCAATAACGGGTACGAGCAGTACTTC. Based on the CDR3 plus reference TRBV7-6 and TRBJ2-7, the full variable domain is GAGVSQSPRYKVTKRGQDVALRCDPISGHVSLYWYRQALGQGPEFLTYFNYEAQQDKSGLPNDRFSAERPEGSISTLTIQRTEQRDSAMYRCASSPNNGYEQYFGPGTRLTVT.